The 3 T cell receptor beta chains below were found in one sample sequenced in a study of regulatory dendritic cells for organ transplantation. Clones were sequenced by immunoSEQ multiplex PCR, and TCRdb holds only the in-frame ones, with some missing. The sample carries some 5,700 clones, 50% to 70% recorded once. Sequenced material: memory CD8+ T cells from blood. The subset was: CD45RO+ memory T cells. Receptor source: a human donor in good health.

This clone has just one count. The chain links TRBV7-8 to TRBJ1-5, with D possibly matching TRBD1 (5 bases). The CDR3 spans 15 residues. Germline V gene sequence: CDR1 SGHVS, CDR2 FQNEAQ. V lost 1 base and J 2 bases, leaving 9 bases between the germline ends. The CDR3 DNA reads TGTGCCAGCAGCTTAGTCGGGGGAGGCAATCAGCCCCAGCATTTT. Translating gives CASSLVGGGNQPQHF.

The sample holds a few counts of this clone. The V call is TRBV27, the J call TRBJ1-4, with TRBD1 identical over 8 bases. Germline lookup yields CDR1 MNHEY and CDR2 SMNVEV (reference sequence). The CDR3 spans 16 residues. The ends lost 1 base at V and 2 bases at J; junction bases unmatched: 3. CDR3 nucleotide sequence: TGTGCCAGCAGTTTATGGCAGGGGGCGACTAATGAAAAACTGTTTTTT. Its protein product is CASSLWQGATNEKLFF.

This sequence joins TRBV7-7 and TRBJ2-1; no firm D call. The length of the CDR3 is 15 residues. V was clipped by 5 bases and J by 0 bases, with 11 bases between them. The germline CDR1 and CDR2 sequences are SSHAT and FNYEAQ (reference sequence). The CDR3 sequence is CASSPAFSSYNEQFF. The CDR3 region has the DNA TGTGCCAGCAGCCCTGCCTTCAGCTCCTACAATGAGCAGTTCTTC.